This T cell receptor beta chain originates from a study of CD8 T cells in ankylosing spondylitis. In its sample, this clonotype was seen many times. Its antigen is currently unknown. Whole-study results and caveats: There was reportedly significant enrichment of clones that were disease-linked in matched ankylosing spondylitis synovial fluid. Past research had described some motif variants in reactive arthritis synovial fluid and blood.

CDR1 SEHNR and CDR2 FQNEAQ come from the germline V gene (reference sequence). The CDR3 is 11 amino acids. Trimming stripped 5 bases from V and 3 bases from J, with 5 bases between. Using its own MiXCR run on the 5' RACE reads, TCRdb lists one record per CDR3 protein. This sample has around 25,000 distinct CDR3 sequences, with over 10% found just once. The sequence was collected from a male donor with ankylosing spondylitis or in good health (not recorded which). The chain employs TRBV7-9 and TRBJ2-7, with D uncertain. Sequencing was done on a sample of blood. CDR3 nucleotide sequence: TGTGCCAGCAGCCCAGGCTACGAGCAGTACTTC. Translation gives CASSPGYEQYF.